A single sample gave rise to the 14 T cell receptor beta chains below, sequenced in a study of coeliac disease. Using immunoSEQ multiplex PCR, the repertoire was profiled, and TCRdb retains in-frame clones only, with some absent. The sample has some 9,100 clones, around three fifths seen once. Sequenced material: intraepithelial lymphocytes from the gut. Receptors were obtained from a woman aged 60-75 years with celiac disease.

Relative to its sample, this clone is large (0.1 to 1%). The V gene is TRBV29-1, the J gene TRBJ1-4; TRBD1 agrees at 10 bases. The germline gives CDR1 SQVTM, CDR2 ANQGSEA. This CDR3 has 14 residues. After removal of 6 bases from V and 8 bases from J, the junction contained 9 bases not matched to a gene. CDR3 sequence reads: CSVTRQGAEEKLFF. The CDR3 nucleotides are TGCAGCGTCACGAGACAGGGGGCAGAGGAAAAACTGTTTTTT.

V is TRBV6-1 and J is TRBJ1-2; D remains unclear. The CDR3 is 12 amino acids. V lost 6 bases and J 4 bases, leaving 9 bases between the germline ends. Germline assignment: CDR1 MNHNS and CDR2 SASEGT. CDR3 sequence: CASSRLSYGYTF. CDR3 nucleotide sequence: TGTGCCAGCAGCAGACTTTCCTATGGCTACACCTTC.

CDR3 coding DNA: TGTGCCAGCAGCGTGGCGGGACAGGGAGGGAACACCATATATTTT. It specifies CASSVAGQGGNTIYF. This chain connects TRBV9 to TRBJ1-3, with TRBD1 matching over 9 bases. The germline V gene encodes CDR1 SGDLS and CDR2 YYNGEE. With V trimmed by 2 bases and J by 7 bases, 7 bases remained unmatched. The CDR3 has 15 amino acids.

This clone was seen only a few times. The chain links TRBV13 to TRBJ1-2; D remains ambiguous. The length of the CDR3 is 13 residues. V lost 3 bases and J 5 bases, leaving 10 bases between the germline ends. Germline loops: CDR1 PRHDT, CDR2 FYEKMQ (reference sequence). The CDR3 protein is CASSFSDVYGYTF. For the CDR3, the DNA is TGTGCCAGCAGCTTTAGCGACGTTTATGGCTACACCTTC.

Only a few counts were recorded for this clone. The gene calls are TRBV9 and TRBJ1-4, with TRBD1 matching over 8 bases. Per germline, CDR1 SGDLS and CDR2 YYNGEE. V shed 0 bases, J shed 8 bases, and the junction held 9 bases outside the gene matches. The CDR3 runs 16 residues. CDR3 DNA: TGTGCCAGCAGCGTAGGGGGCAGGGGGCGCGAGGAAAAACTGTTTTTT. The encoded protein is CASSVGGRGREEKLFF.

This chain connects TRBV18 to TRBJ2-4; TRBD1 matches at 7 bases. The CDR3 is made up of 13 amino acids. V shed 4 bases and J 5 bases; nucleotides not matched to a gene: 2. Germline V gene lookup returns CDR1 KGHSH and CDR2 LQKENI. CDR3: CASSRDRENIQYF. CDR3 coding DNA: TGTGCCAGCTCACGGGACAGAGAAAACATTCAGTACTTC.

The chain is built from TRBV6-7 and TRBJ2-5, with TRBD1 matching over 8 bases. TRBV6-7 falls under the ORF class, with uncertain function. J lost 5 bases, V lost 4 bases, and 6 bases had no gene match. This CDR3 comprises 14 residues. The CDR3 DNA follows: TGTGCCAGCAGTTCTCCAGGGGGCCGGGAGACCCAGTACTTC. Its translation is CASSSPGGRETQYF.

This sequence joins TRBV28 and TRBJ1-5; D call uncertain. V lost 7 bases, J lost 2 bases, and 15 bases lay in between. Germline V gene lookup returns CDR1 MDHEN and CDR2 SYDVKM. The CDR3 has 15 residues. CDR3 bases: TGTGCCAGCACTAGGCCCGGGGAGGGCAATCAGCCCCAGCATTTT. Translation: CASTRPGEGNQPQHF. Full variable domain (outside the CDR3, taken from reference TRBV28 and TRBJ1-5): DVKVTQSSRYLVKRTGEKVFLECVQDMDHENMFWYRQDPGLGLRLIYFSYDVKMKEKGDIPEGYSVSREKKERFSLILESASTNQTSMYLCASTRPGEGNQPQHFGDGTRLSIL.

There are a few counts of this clone. V usage is TRBV29-1 and J usage is TRBJ2-1; possible D gene TRBD2, 6 bases. This CDR3 comprises 13 residues. V lost 7 bases, J lost 6 bases, and 16 bases lay in between. The germline V gene encodes CDR1 SQVTM and CDR2 ANQGSEA. The CDR3 region has the DNA TGCAGCGCTCCGGGACTCGTGGCCAATGAGCAGTTCTTC. Encoded protein: CSAPGLVANEQFF.

The chain combines TRBV10-3 with TRBJ2-7, with TRBD2 identical over 7 bases. CDR1 and CDR2 from the germline V gene are ENHRY and SYGVKD. The CDR3 loop spans 14 amino acids. Trimming at V came to 6 bases and at J to 3 bases, leaving 8 bases not matched to a gene. The CDR3 here is CAIRGAGVRYEQYF. As DNA, the CDR3 is TGTGCCATCAGGGGCGCGGGAGTTCGCTACGAGCAGTACTTC.

The chain joins TRBV4-1 to TRBJ2-5; D might be TRBD2 (7 bases). Trimming took off 3 bases at V and 1 base at J, with 12 bases between the two ends. Germline loops: CDR1 MGHRA, CDR2 YSYEKL. CDR3 size: 15 residues. The CDR3 is CASSHIGGAQETQYF. The CDR3 DNA reads as TGCGCCAGCAGCCACATAGGGGGGGCCCAAGAGACCCAGTACTTC.

This chain connects TRBV12-5 to TRBJ2-1; tentatively, D is TRBD2 (5 bases). CDR3 size: 14 residues. With 2 bases removed from V and 3 bases from J, the gap between germline ends came to 8 bases. Germline assignment: CDR1 LGHNT and CDR2 FRNRAP. CDR3: CASGLQDYYNEQFF. In DNA, the CDR3 is TGTGCTAGTGGTTTGCAAGACTACTACAATGAGCAGTTCTTC.

The V and J genes are TRBV14 and TRBJ1-2; tentative D call: TRBD1 (5 bases). With 1 base removed from V and 7 bases from J, the gap between germline ends came to 10 bases. This CDR3 has 13 residues. Germline V gives CDR1 SGHDN, CDR2 FVKESK. The CDR3 reads CASSQVPRAGYTF. The CDR3 DNA follows: TGTGCCAGCAGCCAAGTTCCCAGGGCTGGCTACACCTTC.

The V call is TRBV30, the J call TRBJ2-3; 7 bases map to TRBD2. The CDR3 covers 12 residues. After removal of 1 base from V and 5 bases from J, the junction contained 0 bases not matched to a gene. The germline gives CDR1 GTSNPN, CDR2 SVGIG (reference sequence). The CDR3 sequence is CAWSGGGDTQYF. Here the CDR3 DNA reads TGTGCCTGGAGTGGGGGGGGAGATACGCAGTATTTT.